These 4 T cell receptor beta chains originate from one sample sequenced in a study of cytomegalovirus exposure and HLA in healthy donors. The PCR had 60 Vbeta and 13 Jbeta primers. The table came from immunoSEQ multiplex PCR; TCRdb's copy has only in-frame clones and leaves some out. The table records 100,000 to 150,000 clones, roughly three quarters of them present only once. The sequencing input was PBMCs. The source is a male donor in good health and CMV-seronegative.

This chain connects TRBV30 to TRBJ1-2; D is unclear. V lost 2 bases and J 4 bases, leaving 8 bases between the germline ends. CDR3 size: 12 residues. CDR1 and CDR2 (germline): GTSNPN, SVGIG (reference sequence). The chain's CDR3 is CAWSNSPYGYTF. The DNA of the CDR3 is TGTGCCTGGAGTAACAGCCCCTATGGCTACACCTTC. Supplemented by reference TRBV30 and TRBJ1-2, the full variable domain reads SQTIHQWPATLVQPVGSPLSLECTVEGTSNPNLYWYRQAAGRGLQLLFYSVGIGQISSEVPQNLSASRPQDRQFILSSKKLLLSDSGFYLCAWSNSPYGYTFGSGTRLTVV.

As to this clone: Other DNA sequences from this sample encode an identical CDR3 as well. This chain connects TRBV9 to TRBJ1-1; D unclear. CDR3 length: 14 residues. The V end lost 0 bases, the J end lost 1 base, and 7 bases lay between the germline ends. Germline V CDR1 and CDR2: SGDLS, YYNGEE. CDR3 loop: CASSVGGENTEAFF. CDR3 nucleotide sequence: TGTGCCAGCAGCGTAGGGGGAGAGAACACTGAAGCTTTCTTT. The full variable domain, with the rest looked up from reference TRBV9 and TRBJ1-1, is DSGVTQTPKHLITATGQRVTLRCSPRSGDLSVYWYQQSLDQGLQFLIQYYNGEERAKGNILERFSAQQFPDLHSELNLSSLELGDSALYFCASSVGGENTEAFFGQGTRLTVV.

The chain links TRBV7-8 to TRBJ1-4; 7 bases match TRBD1. This CDR3 is 16 amino acids long. The germline CDR1 and CDR2 sequences are SGHVS and FQNEAQ. V dropped 3 bases and J dropped 1; count of bases not matched to a gene: 5. As DNA, the CDR3 is TGTGCCAGCAGCTTGCGACAGGGAGTAACTAATGAAAAACTGTTTTTT. It specifies CASSLRQGVTNEKLFF. Using reference TRBV7-8 and TRBJ1-4 for the parts outside the CDR3, the full variable domain is GAGVSQSPRYKVAKRGQDVALRCDPISGHVSLFWYQQALGQGPEFLTYFQNEAQLDKSGLPSDRFFAERPEGSVSTLKIQRTQQEDSAVYLCASSLRQGVTNEKLFFGSGTQLSVL.

The chain is built from TRBV5-1 and TRBJ2-3; D is uncertain. Germline loops: CDR1 SGHRS, CDR2 YFSETQ. The CDR3 extends over 15 amino acids. V lost 2 bases and J 5 bases, leaving 15 bases between the germline ends. The CDR3: CASSFTSSGRDTQYF. The CDR3 bases are TGCGCCAGCAGCTTCACTTCATCCGGTAGAGATACGCAGTATTTT.